Listed here are 22 T cell receptor beta chains from one sample, sequenced in a study of T cells in Graves' hyperthyroidism and ophthalmopathy. The investigators amplified TCR beta CDR3 regions from RNA transcripts. Researchers ran a first-round RT-PCR on the TCR CDR3 using the HTBI primer set. TCRdb redid the calling of the multiplex PCR reads with MiXCR, one entry per CDR3 protein. The data contain about half a million distinct CDR3 sequences, around a quarter of them singletons. What was sequenced was blood. The receptors come from a woman in her twenties or thirties with Graves' ophthalmopathy.

This clonotype has a handful of counts. The rearrangement uses TRBV9 and TRBJ1-2, with TRBD1 matching over 7 bases. V shed 0 bases and J 4 bases; nucleotides not matched to a gene: 9. This CDR3 contains 16 residues. The germline V gene encodes CDR1 SGDLS and CDR2 YYNGEE. CDR3 residues: CASSVVPGGGGYGYTF. Here the CDR3 DNA reads TGTGCCAGCAGCGTAGTGCCGGGAGGGGGCGGCTATGGCTACACCTTC.

The sample holds many counts of this clonotype. The chain carries TRBV11-2 and TRBJ2-2; 7 bases line up with TRBD2. This CDR3 spans 16 amino acids. V lost 4 bases, J lost 6 bases, and 11 bases stayed unmatched. CDR1 is SGHAT, CDR2 FQNNGV, per germline. In DNA form, the CDR3 reads TGTGCCAGCAGCTGGAGCGGGTCTAGCGGTCCCGGGGAGCTGTTTTTT. Protein: CASSWSGSSGPGELFF.

In its sample, this clonotype was seen many times. The chain couples TRBV19 to TRBJ1-1, with 7 positions matching TRBD1. Losses at the gene ends were 4 bases for V and 3 bases for J; bases not matched to a gene: 5. Germline-derived CDR1 and CDR2 are LNHDA and SQIVND (reference sequence). This CDR3 has 14 residues. CDR3 nucleotides: TGTGCCAGTAGTAGGGGGACAGTCTACACTGAAGCTTTCTTT. Translation: CASSRGTVYTEAFF.

This clonotype was found many times. V is TRBV7-2 and J is TRBJ2-5; D is unclear. Trimming cost V 7 bases and J 0 bases, with 9 bases left between them. The CDR3 consists of 13 residues. Germline V CDR1 and CDR2: SGHTA, FQGNSA. This CDR3 is CASTQSYQETQYF. As DNA, the CDR3 is TGTGCCAGCACCCAATCGTACCAAGAGACCCAGTACTTC.

This clonotype was recorded at least ten times. The gene calls are TRBV29-1 and TRBJ2-6; D unresolved. This CDR3 region has 17 residues. CDR1 is SQVTM and CDR2 is ANQGSEA in the germline V gene. V was clipped by 7 bases and J by 0 bases, with 19 bases between them. CDR3 in amino acids: CSAEVWSTPSGANVLTF. The CDR3 region has the DNA TGCAGCGCCGAGGTATGGAGTACACCCTCTGGGGCCAACGTCCTGACTTTC.

This clonotype was found many times. V is TRBV11-2 and J is TRBJ1-2; 10 bases map to TRBD1. The CDR3 has 14 residues. CDR1 is SGHAT, CDR2 FQNNGV, per germline. V lost 3 bases, J lost 8 bases, and 6 bases stayed unmatched. CDR3 amino acids: CASSLMTGGWGYTF. CDR3 sequence (DNA): TGTGCCAGCAGCTTGATGACAGGGGGCTGGGGCTACACCTTC.

The J gene is TRBJ1-1, the V gene TRBV12-3 or TRBV12-4, with D perhaps TRBD1 (6 bases). This CDR3 is built from 14 residues. Deletions cut 6 bases from V and 0 bases from J, with 11 bases between. The CDR3 protein is CASSGTIMNTEAFF. CDR3 coding DNA: TGTGCCAGCAGCGGGACAATCATGAACACTGAAGCTTTCTTT.

This clonotype was counted a single time. The rearrangement joins TRBV7-9 to TRBJ2-7; D is unresolved. Trimming left V 5 bases short and J 2 bases short, with 13 bases between. This CDR3 comprises 14 residues. Per germline, CDR1 SEHNR and CDR2 FQNEAQ (reference sequence). CDR3 in DNA: TGTGCCAGCAGCCCAGGTCGGAATGCCTACGAGCAGTACTTC. Translation gives CASSPGRNAYEQYF.

The chain combines TRBV2 with TRBJ1-5, with 8 bases matching TRBD1. The germline V gene encodes CDR1 SNHLY and CDR2 FYNNEI. J was trimmed by 6 bases and V by 3 bases; bases with no gene match: 4. The CDR3 contains 14 residues. The DNA of the CDR3 is TGTGCCAGCAGTGACAGGGGGCATCCTCAGCCCCAGCATTTT. It translates to CASSDRGHPQPQHF. Full variable domain (missing parts from reference TRBV2 and TRBJ1-5): EPEVTQTPSHQVTQMGQEVILRCVPISNHLYFYWYRQILGQKVEFLVSFYNNEISEKSEIFDDQFSVERPDGSNFTLKIRSTKLEDSAMYFCASSDRGHPQPQHFGDGTRLSIL.

This chain uses TRBV20-1 with TRBJ2-2; 14 positions match TRBD2. The trim removed 0 bases at V and 2 bases at J, leaving 8 bases unmatched. Per the germline V gene, CDR1 is DFQATT and CDR2 is SNEGSKA (reference sequence). CDR3 length equals 19 residues. The chain's CDR3 is CSARDKGTSGRKNTGELFF. DNA of the CDR3: TGCAGTGCTAGAGATAAAGGGACTAGCGGGAGAAAAAACACCGGGGAGCTGTTTTTT.

This clonotype was counted at least ten times. V gene TRBV4-1 combines with J gene TRBJ2-5, with no clear D. Trimming stripped 0 bases from V and 2 bases from J, with 10 bases between. This CDR3 is built from 15 residues. CDR1 and CDR2 from the germline V gene are MGHRA and YSYEKL. The CDR3 sequence: CASSQDTATQETQYF. CDR3 sequence (DNA): TGCGCCAGCAGCCAAGACACAGCGACACAAGAGACCCAGTACTTC.

This clonotype has a count of ten or more. This chain links TRBV6-1 with TRBJ1-1; TRBD1 matches 7 bases. Germline assignment: CDR1 MNHNS and CDR2 SASEGT. The junction had 7 bases not matched to a gene; V was cut back by 4 bases and J by 5 bases. CDR3 length equals 14 residues. This CDR3 reads CASSVTGEGTEAFF. The CDR3 nucleotides are TGTGCCAGCAGTGTTACAGGGGAGGGGACTGAAGCTTTCTTT.

There are many counts of this clonotype. The DNA for the CDR3 is TGTGCCACTATAACAGGCTCCCTTAGCAATCAGCCCCAGCATTTT. Its translation is CATITGSLSNQPQHF. This sequence joins TRBV28 and TRBJ1-5; D is possibly TRBD1 (5 bases). The V and J ends lost 10 bases and 0 bases respectively, with 16 bases between them. The V gene's germline CDR1 is MDHEN and CDR2 SYDVKM. The CDR3 is made up of 15 amino acids.

At least ten counts were recorded for this clonotype. The V and J genes are TRBV5-1 and TRBJ2-6; the D gene is possibly TRBD2 (6 bases). Germline V CDR1 and CDR2: SGHRS, YFSETQ. Trimming shortened V by 3 bases and J by 0 bases, and 13 bases separated the two germline ends. CDR3 size: 17 residues. The DNA of the CDR3 is TGCGCCAGCAGCTCGGGACTCACCAACTCTGGGGCCAACGTCCTGACTTTC. Amino acids: CASSSGLTNSGANVLTF.

This clonotype was seen only a few times. The chain has TRBV15 and TRBJ2-3, with a tentative D call TRBD2 (6 bases). Germline V lookup: CDR1 LNHNV, CDR2 YYDKDF (reference sequence). Trimming stripped 6 bases from V and 2 bases from J, with 12 bases between. This CDR3 has 14 amino acids. The CDR3 loop reads CATRLGDSTDTQYF. The CDR3 DNA follows: TGTGCCACCAGGTTGGGGGACTCCACAGATACGCAGTATTTT.

As concerns this clonotype: A much bigger clone sits one base away, suggesting this may be a read error. The chain links TRBV7-2 to TRBJ2-2; 7 nucleotides line up with TRBD2. With 5 bases clipped from V and 5 bases from J, the junction kept 5 bases outside the gene matches. Germline CDR1 SGHTA, CDR2 FQGNSA. CDR3 length equals 14 residues. The CDR3 DNA is TGTACCAGCAGCCCCAGGACTAGAACCGGGGAGCTGTTTTTT. This gives the protein CTSSPRTRTGELFF.

The chain is built from TRBV12-5 and TRBJ2-5; the D gene is possibly TRBD1 (6 bases). V was clipped by 4 bases and J by 9 bases, with 12 bases between them. Per the germline V gene, CDR1 is LGHNT and CDR2 is FRNRAP. The CDR3 runs 12 residues. As DNA, the CDR3 is TGTGCTAGTGGTTCCCAGGGGTTGGCCCAGTACTTC. This encodes CASGSQGLAQYF.

This clonotype was found many times. This chain joins TRBV6-9 and TRBJ2-2, with D uncertain. Germline values: CDR1 MNHGY, CDR2 SVAAGI. Between the trimmed V and J ends, which lost 6 bases and 1 base, there was a span of 9 bases. This CDR3 region has 14 residues. For the CDR3, the DNA is TGTGCCAGCAGGTACACGGAGAACACCGGGGAGCTGTTTTTT. Its translation is CASRYTENTGELFF.

This clonotype was recorded many times. The V gene is TRBV19, the J gene TRBJ2-7; 7 nucleotides agree with TRBD1. Germline V CDR1 and CDR2: LNHDA, SQIVND (reference sequence). The junction had 9 bases not matched to a gene; V was cut back by 5 bases and J by 2 bases. This CDR3 contains 15 residues. CDR3 amino acids: CASSDSTGKTYEQYF. The CDR3 nucleotides read TGTGCCAGTAGTGATTCGACAGGGAAGACCTACGAGCAGTACTTC.

In this sample, this clonotype turned up many times. The chain links TRBV6-2 or TRBV6-3 to TRBJ1-5; TRBD1 aligns across 7 bases. V lost 6 bases, J lost 5 bases, and 10 bases stayed unmatched. Per the germline V gene, CDR1 is MNHEY and CDR2 is SVGEGT. This CDR3 is 15 amino acids long. The CDR3 DNA sequence: TGTGCCAGCAGATTGTATGACAGGGATGATCAGCCCCAGCATTTT. It codes for CASRLYDRDDQPQHF.

There are many counts of this clonotype. The rearrangement links TRBV6-5 to TRBJ1-2; 7 nucleotides align to TRBD1. CDR3 length: 14 amino acids. Germline assignment: CDR1 MNHEY and CDR2 SVGAGI. The trim removed 7 bases at V and 4 bases at J, leaving 9 bases unmatched. CDR3 amino acids: CASTPGQTFYGYTF. The CDR3 nucleotides read TGTGCCAGCACCCCGGGACAGACCTTCTATGGCTACACCTTC.

This clonotype was detected many times. The CDR3 nucleotides read TGTGCCAGCATTGGGGGAACACTGGCCTCCTACGAGCAGTACTTC. Amino acids: CASIGGTLASYEQYF. This chain joins TRBV6-4 and TRBJ2-7; D may match TRBD1 or TRBD2 (5 bases each). CDR1 is MRHNA, CDR2 SNTAGT, per germline. The CDR3 runs 15 residues. Trimming left V 7 bases short and J 0 bases short, with 16 bases between.